This T cell receptor beta chain was sequenced in a study of molecular identifiers for immune sequencing clone quantification. There are many counts of this clonotype. A single record per CDR3 protein comes from TCRdb applying MiXCR to the PCR reads. The sample consists of 250,000 to 400,000 distinct CDR3 sequences, around 21% of them appearing once. Naive CD8 T cells were FACS-sorted by CD8+CD4-CCR7+CD45RA+ markers. The germline V gene encodes CDR1 MNHEY and CDR2 SVGAGI. This CDR3 comprises 13 residues. Trimming removed 0 bases from V and 3 bases from J, with 5 bases in between. This receptor was taken from a human donor in good health. Some libraries in this study had Jurkat cell RNA spiked in. The chain recombines TRBV6-5 with TRBJ1-1; D unclear. The sample comprised naive CD8+ T cells from blood, with Jurkat cell RNA spiked in. Stated subset: FACS-sorted CD8+CD4-CCR7+CD45RA+ naive T cells. DNA for the CDR3: TGTGCCAGCAGTTACTCCTCTTACACTGAAGCTTTCTTT. Translation gives CASSYSSYTEAFF.